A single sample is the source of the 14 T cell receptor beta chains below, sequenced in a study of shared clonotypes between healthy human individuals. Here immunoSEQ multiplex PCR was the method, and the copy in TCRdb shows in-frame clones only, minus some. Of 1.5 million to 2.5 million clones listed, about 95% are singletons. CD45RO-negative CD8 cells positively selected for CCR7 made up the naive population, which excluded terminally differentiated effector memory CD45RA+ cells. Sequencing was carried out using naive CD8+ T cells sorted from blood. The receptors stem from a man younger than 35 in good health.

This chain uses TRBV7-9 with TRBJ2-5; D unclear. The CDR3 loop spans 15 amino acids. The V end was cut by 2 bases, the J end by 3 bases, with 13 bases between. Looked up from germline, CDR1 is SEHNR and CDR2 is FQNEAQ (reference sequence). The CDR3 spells CASSLFPVREETQYF. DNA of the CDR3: TGTGCCAGCAGCTTATTCCCAGTAAGGGAAGAGACCCAGTACTTC. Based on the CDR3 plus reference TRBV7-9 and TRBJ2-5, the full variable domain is DTGVSQNPRHKITKRGQNVTFRCDPISEHNRLYWYRQTLGQGPEFLTYFQNEAQLEKSRLLSDRFSAERPKGSFSTLEIQRTEQGDSAMYLCASSLFPVREETQYFGPGTRLLVL.

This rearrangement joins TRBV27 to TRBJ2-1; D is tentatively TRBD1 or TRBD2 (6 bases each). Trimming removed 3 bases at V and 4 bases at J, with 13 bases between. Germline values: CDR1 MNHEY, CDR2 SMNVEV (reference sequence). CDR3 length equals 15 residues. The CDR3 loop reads CASSFNGGLYNEQFF. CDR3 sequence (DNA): TGTGCCAGCAGTTTCAACGGGGGCCTATACAATGAGCAGTTCTTC.

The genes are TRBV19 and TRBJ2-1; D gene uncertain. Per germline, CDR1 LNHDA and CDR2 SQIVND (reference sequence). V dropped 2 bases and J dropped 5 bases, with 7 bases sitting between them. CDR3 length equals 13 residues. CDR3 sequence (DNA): TGTGCCAGTAGTATATACAAGCACAATGAGCAGTTCTTC. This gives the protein CASSIYKHNEQFF.

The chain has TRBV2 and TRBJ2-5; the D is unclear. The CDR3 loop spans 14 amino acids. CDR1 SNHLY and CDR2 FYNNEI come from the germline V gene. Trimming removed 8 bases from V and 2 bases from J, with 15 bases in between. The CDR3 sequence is CASPGAATQETQYF. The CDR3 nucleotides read TGTGCCAGCCCTGGCGCAGCGACACAAGAGACCCAGTACTTC.

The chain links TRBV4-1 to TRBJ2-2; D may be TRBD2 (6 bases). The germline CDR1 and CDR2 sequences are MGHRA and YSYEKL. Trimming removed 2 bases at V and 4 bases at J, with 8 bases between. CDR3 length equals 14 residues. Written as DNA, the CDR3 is TGCGCCAGCAGCCAAACGGGGGTCACCGGGGAGCTGTTTTTT. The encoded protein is CASSQTGVTGELFF.

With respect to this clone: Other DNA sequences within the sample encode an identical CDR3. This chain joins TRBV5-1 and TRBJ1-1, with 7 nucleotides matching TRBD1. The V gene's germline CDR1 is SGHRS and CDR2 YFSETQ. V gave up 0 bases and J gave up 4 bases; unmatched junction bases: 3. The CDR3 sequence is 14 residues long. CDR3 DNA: TGCGCCAGCAGCTTGGGACAGGGAAGCACTGAAGCTTTCTTT. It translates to CASSLGQGSTEAFF. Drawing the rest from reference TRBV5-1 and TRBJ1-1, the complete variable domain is KAGVTQTPRYLIKTRGQQVTLSCSPISGHRSVSWYQQTPGQGLQFLFEYFSETQRNKGNFPGRFSGRQFSNSRSEMNVSTLELGDSALYLCASSLGQGSTEAFFGQGTRLTVV.

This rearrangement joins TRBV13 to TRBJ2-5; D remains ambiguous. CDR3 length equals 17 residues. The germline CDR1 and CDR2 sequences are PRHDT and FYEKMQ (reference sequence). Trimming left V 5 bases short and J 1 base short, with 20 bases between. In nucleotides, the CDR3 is TGTGCCAGCAGCCTACTCCGTGGGGAATTATTCCAAGAGACCCAGTACTTC. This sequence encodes CASSLLRGELFQETQYF.

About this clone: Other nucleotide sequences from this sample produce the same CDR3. The CDR3 DNA reads TGTGCCAGCAGTTCGACCGGGGAGCTGTTTTTT. This gives the protein CASSSTGELFF. This chain joins TRBV6-5 and TRBJ2-2; D is ambiguous. CDR1 is MNHEY and CDR2 is SVGAGI in the germline V gene. V gave up 4 bases and J gave up 5 bases, with 2 bases separating them. The CDR3 is 11 amino acids.

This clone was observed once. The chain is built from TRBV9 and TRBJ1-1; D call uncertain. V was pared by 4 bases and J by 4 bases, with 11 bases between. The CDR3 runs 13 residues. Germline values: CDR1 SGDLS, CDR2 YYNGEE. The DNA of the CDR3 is TGTGCCAGCAGCCAAACACTTGCCACTGAAGCTTTCTTT. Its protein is CASSQTLATEAFF.

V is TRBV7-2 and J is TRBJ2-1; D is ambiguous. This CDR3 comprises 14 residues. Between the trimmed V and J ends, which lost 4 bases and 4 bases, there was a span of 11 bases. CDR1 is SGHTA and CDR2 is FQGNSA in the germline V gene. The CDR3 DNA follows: TGTGCCAGCAGCTCCGCAGGAGTTTACAATGAGCAGTTCTTC. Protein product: CASSSAGVYNEQFF.

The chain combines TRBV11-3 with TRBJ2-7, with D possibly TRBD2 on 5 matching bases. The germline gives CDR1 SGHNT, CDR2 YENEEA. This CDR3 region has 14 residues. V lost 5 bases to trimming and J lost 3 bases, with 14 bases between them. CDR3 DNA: TGTGCCAGCAGCCCTTCAGTGGGAGACTACGAGCAGTACTTC. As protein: CASSPSVGDYEQYF.

CDR3 coding DNA: TGTGCCAGCAGCTATGACACCCACGAGCAGTACTTC. Translated, it gives CASSYDTHEQYF. This rearrangement joins TRBV5-4 to TRBJ2-7, with no clear D. The V and J ends lost 3 bases and 5 bases respectively, with 9 bases between them. CDR1 is SGHNT, CDR2 YYREEE, per germline (reference sequence). CDR3 size: 12 residues.

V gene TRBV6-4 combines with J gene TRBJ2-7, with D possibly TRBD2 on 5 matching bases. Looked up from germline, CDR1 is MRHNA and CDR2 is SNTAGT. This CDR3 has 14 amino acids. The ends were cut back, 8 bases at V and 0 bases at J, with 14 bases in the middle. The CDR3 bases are TGTGCCAGCCTCCCGAGGGAGCCCTCCTACGAGCAGTACTTC. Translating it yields CASLPREPSYEQYF.

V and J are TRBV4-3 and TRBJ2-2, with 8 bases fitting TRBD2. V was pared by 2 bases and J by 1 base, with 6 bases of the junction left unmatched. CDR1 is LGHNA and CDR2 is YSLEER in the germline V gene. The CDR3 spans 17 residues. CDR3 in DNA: TGCGCCAGCAGCCAATTCCCGGGACTAGGGAACACCGGGGAGCTGTTTTTT. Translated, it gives CASSQFPGLGNTGELFF.